Listed below are T cell receptor beta chains from one sample, sequenced in a study of shared clonotypes between healthy human individuals. Libraries were prepared by immunoSEQ multiplex PCR; TCRdb keeps only in-frame clonotypes and omits some of them. The sample contains 400,000 to 500,000 clones, 60% to 85% of which appear only once. The sample taken for sequencing was PBMCs. The source of these receptors is a woman in her forties in good health. Some clones in this sample may be carry-over from other donors' samples. Each CDR3 is given with its conserved first and last residue. D genes are given only for firm matches. A row's size may be missing; if present it is once, few, many or a size class.

d_call j_call clone_size v_call cdr3_nt cdr3_aa
. TRBJ1-2 . TRBV28 TGTGCCAGCAGAAGCCCCCTCGGCTATGGCTACACCTTC CASRSPLGYGYTF
TRBD2 TRBJ2-1 . TRBV2 TGTGCCAGCAGTGCAAGACTAGCGGGAGCGTACAATGAGCAGTTCTTC CASSARLAGAYNEQFF
. TRBJ2-7 . TRBV15 TGTGCCGCCAGCAGAGCGGGACAATTTTACGAGCAGTACTTC CAASRAGQFYEQYF
. TRBJ1-4 . TRBV4-3 TGCGCCAGCAGCCAGGGGGACGGTGGAAAACTGTTTTTT CASSQGDGGKLFF
. TRBJ1-1 few TRBV30 TGTGCCTGGAGTCAAGGGTACGCTGAAGCTTTCTTT CAWSQGYAEAFF
TRBD1 TRBJ1-5 . TRBV28 TGTGCCAGCAGGTCCGGGACAGCCAGAAACAATCAGCCCCAGCATTTT CASRSGTARNNQPQHF
TRBD1 TRBJ2-7 . TRBV4-2 TGTGCCAGCAGCGACGTAGGCCAGGGGGTCGAGCAGTACTTC CASSDVGQGVEQYF
TRBD2 TRBJ2-7 . TRBV19 TGTGCCAGTAGCCCGGGACTAGCGGGAGGAGGATACGAGCAGTACTTC CASSPGLAGGGYEQYF
. TRBJ2-2 . TRBV28 TGTGCCAGCAGCCCAGGGTCCTTCTACACCGGGGAGCTGTTTTTT CASSPGSFYTGELFF
TRBD1 TRBJ2-5 . TRBV6-1 TGTGCCAGCAGTACGGACAGGGGAGCAACGGAGACCCAGTACTTC CASSTDRGATETQYF
. TRBJ2-7 . TRBV4-2 TGTGCCAGCAGCCAATTTGGATCCGAGCAGTACTTC CASSQFGSEQYF
. TRBJ2-7 . TRBV28 TGTGCCAGCACTGACAACTACGAGCAGTACTTC CASTDNYEQYF
TRBD2 TRBJ2-1 once TRBV10-3 TGTGCCATCAGCCCCGGAGGATCCGGGAGGGTAAATGAGCAGTTCTTC CAISPGGSGRVNEQFF
. TRBJ1-2 . TRBV5-1 TGCGCCAGCAGCTTGGACAGGGCTAACTATGGCTACACCTTC CASSLDRANYGYTF
TRBD2 TRBJ2-7 . TRBV5-4 TGTGCCAGCAGCTTTGGGCGGGAGCAGTCCTACGAGCAGTACTTC CASSFGREQSYEQYF
. TRBJ2-5 . TRBV15 TGTGCCACCAGCAGCAGAGGGAGGCAGACCCAGTACTTC CATSSRGRQTQYF
. TRBJ2-7 . TRBV29-1 TGCAGCGTTAAGGGGGGCTACGAGCAGTACTTC CSVKGGYEQYF
TRBD2 TRBJ2-5 . TRBV5-1 TGCGCCAGCAGCACGGGAGGAGAGGAGACCCAGTACTTC CASSTGGEETQYF
TRBD1 TRBJ2-7 few TRBV15 TGTGCCACCAGCAGAGATCGCGAGGGGGCCGAGCAGTACTTC CATSRDREGAEQYF
. TRBJ2-7 . TRBV9 TGTGCCAGCAGCGTCGACCTTGGGGGGGCAGGCAACGAGCAGTACTTC CASSVDLGGAGNEQYF
. TRBJ1-5 . TRBV6-1 TGTGCCAGCAGTGAAATGGCGCGCTCTTCCGCTGGTAGTCAGCCCCAGCATTTT CASSEMARSSAGSQPQHF
. TRBJ1-5 . TRBV28 TGTGCCAGCAGTTTATTCCGGCTAACAGGGAGCAATCAGCCCCAGCATTTT CASSLFRLTGSNQPQHF
. TRBJ2-1 . TRBV28 TGTGCCAGCAGTTTTGGGCTCCGTGGGGATGAGCAGTTCTTC CASSFGLRGDEQFF
TRBD1 TRBJ2-7 . TRBV28 TGTGCCAGCATGGGACAGGGGTTCGAGCAGTACTTC CASMGQGFEQYF
. TRBJ2-7 . TRBV18 TGTGCCAGCTCATCTGCAGACCACCGGACCTACGAGCAGTACTTC CASSSADHRTYEQYF
. TRBJ2-7 once TRBV7-9 TGTGCCAGCAGCTTCGGGGACACATTAGCCTACGAGCAGTACTTC CASSFGDTLAYEQYF
. TRBJ2-3 . TRBV11-3 TGTGCCAGCAGCTTAGCAGGGAGAGTCGGAGTAACGCAGTATTTT CASSLAGRVGVTQYF